These 17 T cell receptor beta chains originate from one sample sequenced in a study of STAT5B mutations in CD4+ large granular lymphocyte leukemia (dated by TCRdb to between 2021 and 2024). The library was prepared using the immunoSEQ multiplex PCR assay. Imported from immuneACCESS, the table was reduced by TCRdb to in-frame sequences with V and J called. These copies leave out some clones; in studies compared against another copy, an unresolved V gene accounts for under half, and the cause of the remainder is not known. The sample has 22,000 or so clones on record, around 81% of them singletons. The ten largest clones take up 0.42% of the sample. Specimen: CD4+ T cells from blood buffy coats. The receptors here all came from a human donor in good health.

The chain joins TRBV6-1 to TRBJ1-4; possible D gene TRBD1, 6 bases. The germline V and J ends were trimmed by 4 bases and 13 bases, with 19 bases remaining between them. CDR3 size: 14 residues. In germline, CDR1 is MNHNS, CDR2 SASEGT. CDR3 residues: CASSGRLGGGILFF. CDR3 in DNA: TGTGCCAGCAGTGGCCGACTGGGAGGGGGTATACTGTTTTTT.

The J gene is TRBJ2-3, the V gene TRBV7-9; no reliable D call. Trimming took off 5 bases at V and 0 bases at J, with 6 bases between the two ends. The CDR3 extends over 13 amino acids. Germline CDR1 is SEHNR and CDR2 is FQNEAQ (reference sequence). The CDR3 here is CASSRISTDTQYF. The CDR3 DNA sequence: TGTGCCAGCAGCCGAATCAGCACAGATACGCAGTATTTT.

The CDR3 here is CASSFHTEAFF. The CDR3 DNA is TGTGCCAGCAGCTTCCACACTGAAGCTTTCTTT. This chain connects TRBV11-2 to TRBJ1-1; unclear D gene. The germline V gene encodes CDR1 SGHAT and CDR2 FQNNGV. V lost 3 bases and J lost 3, with 2 bases in between. The CDR3 has 11 amino acids. The full variable domain, completed using reference TRBV11-2 and TRBJ1-1, is EAGVAQSPRYKIIEKRQSVAFWCNPISGHATLYWYQQILGQGPKLLIQFQNNGVVDDSQLPKDRFSAERLKGVDSTLKIQPAKLEDSAVYLCASSFHTEAFFGQGTRLTVV.

The chain recombines TRBV10-3 with TRBJ1-5; TRBD1 aligns across 8 bases. Germline V gene data show CDR1 as ENHRY and CDR2 as SYGVKD. After removal of 6 bases from V and 12 bases from J, the junction contained 13 bases not matched to a gene. The CDR3 is made up of 14 amino acids. The CDR3 protein is CAISEADRAYFQHF. The CDR3 DNA reads TGTGCCATCAGCGAGGCGGACAGGGCGTATTTCCAGCATTTT.

This chain uses TRBV29-1 with TRBJ2-5, with TRBD2 matching 14 bases. This CDR3 comprises 17 residues. Germline trimming cut 3 bases from V and 5 bases from J; bases unmatched to any gene: 11. The V gene's germline CDR1 is SQVTM and CDR2 ANQGSEA. CDR3 region: CSVDRPGLAGGSETQYF. The CDR3 nucleotides read TGCAGCGTTGACCGTCCCGGACTAGCGGGGGGTTCCGAGACCCAGTACTTC. Variable domain in full (rest from reference TRBV29-1 and TRBJ2-5): SAVISQKPSRDICQRGTSLTIQCQVDSQVTMMFWYRQQPGQSLTLIATANQGSEATYESGFVIDKFPISRPNLTFSTLTVSNMSPEDSSIYLCSVDRPGLAGGSETQYFGPGTRLLVL.

This chain joins TRBV18 and TRBJ1-4, with D perhaps matching TRBD1 (5 bases). From germline, CDR1 is KGHSH and CDR2 LQKENI. The CDR3 is 15 residues long. Trimming pared 2 bases from V and 7 bases from J, leaving 14 bases between. The CDR3 DNA is TGTGCCAGCTCACCAAGTCCAGGGACGGGTGAAAAACTGTTTTTT. Its translation is CASSPSPGTGEKLFF.

V gene TRBV5-1 combines with J gene TRBJ1-1; 8 bases are a match to TRBD1. The V segment lost 2 bases and the J segment 5 bases; nucleotides outside the gene matches: 11. Germline CDR1 SGHRS, CDR2 YFSETQ. This CDR3 contains 16 residues. CDR3 nucleotides: TGCGCCAGCAGCTTCCTCGATTCAGGGGGCGGTACTGAAGCTTTCTTT. Amino acid sequence: CASSFLDSGGGTEAFF.

This chain joins TRBV9 and TRBJ1-1, with a weak D call TRBD1 (6 bases). The V gene lost 0 bases and the J gene lost 3 bases, with 9 bases spanning the gap. The germline CDR1 and CDR2 sequences are SGDLS and YYNGEE. The CDR3 runs 14 residues. CDR3 in DNA: TGTGCCAGCAGCGTAGGACCAGGGGACACTGAAGCTTTCTTT. It translates to CASSVGPGDTEAFF.

The chain is built from TRBV28 and TRBJ1-3; no clear D. The CDR3 is 15 residues long. Per the germline V gene, CDR1 is MDHEN and CDR2 is SYDVKM. Trimming removed 5 bases at V and 1 base at J, with 12 bases between. CDR3 sequence (DNA): TGTGCCAGCAGTGCTAATTCGGGGTCTGGAAACACCATATATTTT. It yields the protein CASSANSGSGNTIYF.

The gene calls are TRBV18 and TRBJ2-7; a possible D gene is TRBD2 (6 bases). Germline V gene lookup returns CDR1 KGHSH and CDR2 LQKENI. V was shortened by 4 bases and J by 0 bases, with 10 bases between the two germline ends. The CDR3 totals 14 residues. The CDR3 reads CASSRGESSYEQYF. As DNA, the CDR3 is TGTGCCAGCTCACGCGGGGAAAGCTCCTACGAGCAGTACTTC.

The rearrangement links TRBV30 to TRBJ2-1, with a weak D call TRBD2 (6 bases). Trimming cost V 2 bases and J 7 bases, with 18 bases left between them. The CDR3 runs to 15 residues. CDR1 and CDR2 (germline): GTSNPN, SVGIG (reference sequence). CDR3 protein: CAWSKRRGVGNEQFF. CDR3 in DNA: TGTGCCTGGAGTAAGAGGAGGGGTGTTGGTAATGAGCAGTTCTTC.

A remark on this clone: A read error may produce the germline difference seen at one junction end. V usage is TRBV5-8 and J usage is TRBJ1-3; TRBD1 aligns across 7 bases. CDR3 size: 15 residues. Germline-derived CDR1 and CDR2 are SGHTS and YDEGEE. This CDR3 reads CASSSGTDSRNTIYF. The CDR3 coding sequence is TGTGCCAGCAGCTCCGGGACAGACTCTAGAAACACCATATATTTT.

The rearrangement uses TRBV7-9 and TRBJ2-1; D unresolved. V lost 1 base and J lost 3, with 10 bases in between. Per germline, CDR1 SEHNR and CDR2 FQNEAQ (reference sequence). This CDR3 has 15 residues. CDR3 sequence (DNA): TGTGCCAGCAGCTTAGGAAGTCTAGTCTACAATGAGCAGTTCTTC. It encodes CASSLGSLVYNEQFF. The full variable domain, its missing parts supplied by reference TRBV7-9 and TRBJ2-1, is DTGVSQNPRHKITKRGQNVTFRCDPISEHNRLYWYRQTLGQGPEFLTYFQNEAQLEKSRLLSDRFSAERPKGSFSTLEIQRTEQGDSAMYLCASSLGSLVYNEQFFGPGTRLTVL.

This clone was seen only once. The chain employs TRBV6-6 and TRBJ1-4; the D gene is possibly TRBD1 (6 bases). Germline CDR1 reads MNHNY; CDR2 reads SVGAGI (reference sequence). The CDR3 is made up of 15 amino acids. The V and J ends lost 6 bases and 7 bases respectively, with 18 bases between them. CDR3 coding DNA: TGTGCCAGCAGCAACCCACAGGGTCTAAGTGAAAAACTGTTTTTT. Translating it yields CASSNPQGLSEKLFF.

The chain carries TRBV7-2 and TRBJ2-7; D possibly corresponds to TRBD1 (6 bases). V was pared by 5 bases and J by 6 bases, with 20 bases between. Germline lookup yields CDR1 SGHTA and CDR2 FQGNSA. This CDR3 region has 15 residues. CDR3 in DNA: TGTGCCAGCAGCCCGGGACAACCAGGGCGCGTCGAGCAGTACTTC. This translates into CASSPGQPGRVEQYF. The full variable domain, completed using reference TRBV7-2 and TRBJ2-7, is GAGVSQSPSNKVTEKGKDVELRCDPISGHTALYWYRQSLGQGLEFLIYFQGNSAPDKSGLPSDRFSAERTGGSVSTLTIQRTQQEDSAVYLCASSPGQPGRVEQYFGPGTRLTVT.

As concerns this clone: This specimen includes other DNA sequences encoding the same CDR3. V is TRBV2 and J is TRBJ1-5; D might be TRBD1 (5 bases). CDR3 length: 13 residues. Trimming shortened V by 6 bases and J by 1 base, and 7 bases separated the two germline ends. Germline CDR1 is SNHLY and CDR2 is FYNNEI. CDR3 bases: TGTGCCAGCAGGGGGCAGAGCAATCAGCCCCAGCATTTT. Translation gives CASRGQSNQPQHF. The variable domain in full, with the rest retrieved from reference TRBV2 and TRBJ1-5, is EPEVTQTPSHQVTQMGQEVILRCVPISNHLYFYWYRQILGQKVEFLVSFYNNEISEKSEIFDDQFSVERPDGSNFTLKIRSTKLEDSAMYFCASRGQSNQPQHFGDGTRLSIL.

The chain joins TRBV5-1 to TRBJ2-3, with TRBD2 matching 9 bases. J was trimmed by 2 bases and V by 1 base; bases with no gene match: 2. The CDR3 is 15 residues long. Germline CDR1 reads SGHRS; CDR2 reads YFSETQ. The DNA for the CDR3 is TGCGCCAGCAGCTTGCGCGGGGGGGCCACAGATACGCAGTATTTT. Its translation is CASSLRGGATDTQYF.